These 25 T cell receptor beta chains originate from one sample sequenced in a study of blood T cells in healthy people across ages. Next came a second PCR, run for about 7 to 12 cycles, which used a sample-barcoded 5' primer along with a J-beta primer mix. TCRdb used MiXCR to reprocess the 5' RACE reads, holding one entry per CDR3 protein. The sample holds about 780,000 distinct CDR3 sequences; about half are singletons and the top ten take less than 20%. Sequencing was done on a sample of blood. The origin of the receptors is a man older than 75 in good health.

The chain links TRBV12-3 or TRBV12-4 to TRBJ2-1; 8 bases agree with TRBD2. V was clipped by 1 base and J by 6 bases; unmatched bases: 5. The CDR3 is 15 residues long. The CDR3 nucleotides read TGTGCCAGCAGTTTAGAGGAACTAGCGGCCAATGAGCAGTTCTTC. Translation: CASSLEELAANEQFF.

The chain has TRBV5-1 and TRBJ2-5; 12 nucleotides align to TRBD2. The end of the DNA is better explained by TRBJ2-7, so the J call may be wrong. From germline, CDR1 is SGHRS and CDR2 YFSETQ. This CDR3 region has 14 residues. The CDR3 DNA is TGCGCCAGCAGGACTAGCGGGAGTGCCGACGAGCAGTACTTC. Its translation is CASRTSGSADEQYF.

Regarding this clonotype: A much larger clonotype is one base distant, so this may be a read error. In DNA, the CDR3 is TGTGCCACCTCGGAGGCGGCTTACAATGAGCAGTACTTC. The encoded protein is CATSEAAYNEQYF. This rearrangement joins TRBV24-1 to TRBJ2-7, with D tentatively TRBD2 (5 bases). The CDR3 has 13 amino acids. CDR1 is KGHDR, CDR2 SFDVKD, per germline. V gave up 9 bases and J gave up 7 bases, with 18 bases separating them.

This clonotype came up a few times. The CDR3 sequence: CASRPGQLGTDTQYF. DNA for the CDR3: TGTGCCAGCAGACCGGGACAGTTGGGCACAGATACGCAGTATTTT. This rearrangement joins TRBV27 to TRBJ2-3; 7 bases agree with TRBD1. CDR1 MNHEY and CDR2 SMNVEV come from the germline V gene (reference sequence). V lost 6 bases, J lost 1 base, and 7 bases stayed unmatched. This CDR3 is 15 amino acids long.

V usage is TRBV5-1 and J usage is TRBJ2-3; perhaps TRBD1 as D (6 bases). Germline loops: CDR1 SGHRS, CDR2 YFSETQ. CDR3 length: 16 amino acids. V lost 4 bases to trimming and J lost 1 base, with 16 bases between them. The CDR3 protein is CASSPQGGMGTDTQYF. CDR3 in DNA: TGCGCCAGCAGCCCTCAAGGGGGTATGGGCACAGATACGCAGTATTTT.

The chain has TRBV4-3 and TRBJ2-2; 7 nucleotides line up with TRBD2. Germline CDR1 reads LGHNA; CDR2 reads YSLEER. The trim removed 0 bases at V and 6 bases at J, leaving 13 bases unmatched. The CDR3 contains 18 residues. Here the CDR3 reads CASSQDRVGGRNAGELFF. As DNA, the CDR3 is TGCGCCAGCAGCCAAGATCGGGTGGGAGGGAGGAATGCCGGGGAGCTGTTTTTT.

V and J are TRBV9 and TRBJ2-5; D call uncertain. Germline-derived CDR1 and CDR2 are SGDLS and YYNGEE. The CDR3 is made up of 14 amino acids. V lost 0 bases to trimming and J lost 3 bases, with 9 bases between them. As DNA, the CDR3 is TGTGCCAGCAGCGTAGGAAGCGTAGAAGAGACCCAGTACTTC. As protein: CASSVGSVEETQYF.

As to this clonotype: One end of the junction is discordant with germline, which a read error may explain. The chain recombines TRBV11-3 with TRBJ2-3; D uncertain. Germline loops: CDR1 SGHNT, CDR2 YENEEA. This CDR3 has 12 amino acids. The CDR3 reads CASSLGGDAQYF. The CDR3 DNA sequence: TGTGCCAGCAGCTTAGGTGGAGATGCGCAGTATTTT.

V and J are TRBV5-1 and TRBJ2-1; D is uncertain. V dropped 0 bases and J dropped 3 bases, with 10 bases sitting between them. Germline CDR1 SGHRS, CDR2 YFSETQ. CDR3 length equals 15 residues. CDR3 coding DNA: TGCGCCAGCAGCTTGGTTCTGGGATACTACAATGAGCAGTTCTTC. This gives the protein CASSLVLGYYNEQFF.

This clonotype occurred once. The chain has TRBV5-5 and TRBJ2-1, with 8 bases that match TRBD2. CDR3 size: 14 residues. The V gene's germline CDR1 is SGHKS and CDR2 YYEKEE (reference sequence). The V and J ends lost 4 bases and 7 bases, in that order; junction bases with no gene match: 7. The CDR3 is CASSRSGSSNEQFF. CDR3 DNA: TGTGCCAGCAGCCGGAGCGGGAGTTCGAATGAGCAGTTCTTC.

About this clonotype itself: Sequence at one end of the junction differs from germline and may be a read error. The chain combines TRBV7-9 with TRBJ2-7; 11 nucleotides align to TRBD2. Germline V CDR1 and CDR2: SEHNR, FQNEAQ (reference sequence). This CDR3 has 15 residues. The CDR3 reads CASSPRGLAAAEQYF. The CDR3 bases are TGTGCCAGCAGCCCCCGGGGACTAGCGGCGGCCGAGCAGTACTTT.

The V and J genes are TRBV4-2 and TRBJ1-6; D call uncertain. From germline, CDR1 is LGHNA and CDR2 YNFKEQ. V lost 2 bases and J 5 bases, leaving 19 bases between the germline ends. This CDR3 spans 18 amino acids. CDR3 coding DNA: TGTGCCAGCAGCCAACCCAGGAGCGGACTAGGAGATAATTCACCCCTCCACTTT. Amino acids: CASSQPRSGLGDNSPLHF.

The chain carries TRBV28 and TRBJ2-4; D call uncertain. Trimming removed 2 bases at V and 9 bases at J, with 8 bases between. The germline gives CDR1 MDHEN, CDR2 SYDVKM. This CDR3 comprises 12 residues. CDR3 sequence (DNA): TGTGCCAGCAGTTTAAACAGAGGCATTCAGTACTTC. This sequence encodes CASSLNRGIQYF.

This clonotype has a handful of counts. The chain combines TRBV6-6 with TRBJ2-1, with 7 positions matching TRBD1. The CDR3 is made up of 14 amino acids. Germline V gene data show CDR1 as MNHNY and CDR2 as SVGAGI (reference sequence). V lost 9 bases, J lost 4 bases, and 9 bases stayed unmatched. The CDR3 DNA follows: TGTGCCAGTTTGCAGGGACAGACGTACAATGAGCAGTTCTTC. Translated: CASLQGQTYNEQFF.

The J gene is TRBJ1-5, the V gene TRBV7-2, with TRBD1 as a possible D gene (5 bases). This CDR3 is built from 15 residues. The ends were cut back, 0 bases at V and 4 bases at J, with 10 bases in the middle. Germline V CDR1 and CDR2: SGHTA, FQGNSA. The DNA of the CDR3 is TGTGCCAGCAGCTTAGCGGGGACGGAGAATCAGCCCCAGCATTTT. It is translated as CASSLAGTENQPQHF.

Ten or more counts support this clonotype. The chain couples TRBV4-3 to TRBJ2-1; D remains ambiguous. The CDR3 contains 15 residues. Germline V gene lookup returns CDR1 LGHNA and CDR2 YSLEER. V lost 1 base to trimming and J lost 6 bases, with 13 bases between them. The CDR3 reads CASSQGSLEVNEQFF. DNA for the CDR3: TGCGCCAGCAGCCAAGGTTCCCTAGAGGTCAATGAGCAGTTCTTC.

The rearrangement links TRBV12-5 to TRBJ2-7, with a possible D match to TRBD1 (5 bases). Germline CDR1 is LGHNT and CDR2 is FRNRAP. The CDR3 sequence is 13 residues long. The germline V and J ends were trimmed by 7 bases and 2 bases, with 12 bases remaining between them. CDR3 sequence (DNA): TGTGCTAGTGCCTTGACAGTTCCCTACGAGCAGTACTTC. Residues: CASALTVPYEQYF.

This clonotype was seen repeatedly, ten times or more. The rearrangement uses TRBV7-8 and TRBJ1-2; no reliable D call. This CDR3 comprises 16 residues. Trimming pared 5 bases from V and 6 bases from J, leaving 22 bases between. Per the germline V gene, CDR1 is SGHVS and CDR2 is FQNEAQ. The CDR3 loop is CASSPWTKGGSHGYTF. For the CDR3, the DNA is TGTGCCAGCAGCCCCTGGACTAAGGGTGGGAGCCATGGCTACACCTTC.

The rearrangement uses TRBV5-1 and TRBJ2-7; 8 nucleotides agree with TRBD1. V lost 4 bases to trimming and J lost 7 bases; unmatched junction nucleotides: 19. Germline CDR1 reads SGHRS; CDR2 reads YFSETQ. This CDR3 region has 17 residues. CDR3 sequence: CASSPRGQGESTLEQYF. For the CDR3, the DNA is TGCGCCAGCAGCCCAAGAGGACAGGGAGAGTCTACGTTAGAGCAGTACTTC.

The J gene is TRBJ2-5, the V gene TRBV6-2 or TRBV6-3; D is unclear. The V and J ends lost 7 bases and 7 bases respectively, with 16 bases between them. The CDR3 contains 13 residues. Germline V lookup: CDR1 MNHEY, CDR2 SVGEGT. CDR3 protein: CASTSDQSGTQYF. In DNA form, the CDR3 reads TGTGCCAGCACGAGCGACCAATCGGGGACCCAGTACTTC.

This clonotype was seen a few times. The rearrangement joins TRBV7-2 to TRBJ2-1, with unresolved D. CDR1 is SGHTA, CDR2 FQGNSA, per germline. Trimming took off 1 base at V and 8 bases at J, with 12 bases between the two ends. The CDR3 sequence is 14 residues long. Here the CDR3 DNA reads TGTGCCAGCAGCTTAGGATCAGGAAGACATGAGCAGTTCTTC. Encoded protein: CASSLGSGRHEQFF.

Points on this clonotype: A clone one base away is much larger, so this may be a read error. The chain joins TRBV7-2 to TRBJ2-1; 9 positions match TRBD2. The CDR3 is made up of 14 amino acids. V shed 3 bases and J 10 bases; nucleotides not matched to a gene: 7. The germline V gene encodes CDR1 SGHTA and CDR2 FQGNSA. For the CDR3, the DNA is TGTGCCAGCAGCTTGGTAGCGGGAGCCTACGAGCAGTTCTTC. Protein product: CASSLVAGAYEQFF.

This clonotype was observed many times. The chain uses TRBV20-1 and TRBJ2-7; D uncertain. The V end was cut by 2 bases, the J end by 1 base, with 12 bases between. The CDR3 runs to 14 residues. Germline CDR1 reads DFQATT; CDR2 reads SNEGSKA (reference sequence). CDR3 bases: TGCAGTGCTAGACGCCCGGACGGTTCCTACGAGCAGTACTTC. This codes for CSARRPDGSYEQYF.

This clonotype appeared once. CDR3 nucleotide sequence: TGTGCCATCACGGTCGGAAACACCATATATTTT. Protein: CAITVGNTIYF. The chain couples TRBV10-3 to TRBJ1-3; no clear D. The CDR3 runs 11 residues. Germline CDR1 reads ENHRY; CDR2 reads SYGVKD. Trimming removed 7 bases at V and 4 bases at J, with 5 bases between.

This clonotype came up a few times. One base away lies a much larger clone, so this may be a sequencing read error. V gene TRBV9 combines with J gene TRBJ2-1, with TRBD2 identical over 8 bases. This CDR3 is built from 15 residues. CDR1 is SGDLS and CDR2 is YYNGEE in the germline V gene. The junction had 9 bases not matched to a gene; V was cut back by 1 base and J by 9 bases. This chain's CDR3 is CASSVRRAGDGEQFF. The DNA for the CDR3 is TGTGCCAGCAGCGTACGACGAGCGGGAGATGGTGAGCAGTTCTTC. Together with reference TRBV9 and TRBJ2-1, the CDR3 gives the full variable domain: DSGVTQTPKHLITATGQRVTLRCSPRSGDLSVYWYQQSLDQGLQFLIQYYNGEERAKGNILERFSAQQFPDLHSELNLSSLELGDSALYFCASSVRRAGDGEQFFGPGTRLTVL.